The source of this TCR beta chain is a study of blood T cell repertoires in COVID-19. For the study at large: Material from acute and convalescent COVID-19 was sourced from the United States, Italy and Spain. The cDNA or gDNA used as material had been derived from T cells, B-cell-depleted T cells, or PBMCs.

Per germline, CDR1 LNHDA and CDR2 SQIVND (reference sequence). Trimming removed 5 bases from V and 0 bases from J, with 17 bases in between. This CDR3 region has 18 residues. In the authors' methods: How many nucleated cells were present was estimated from reference gene primer amplification. Only in-frame clones appear in the TCRdb table, and some are missing; sequencing was by immunoSEQ multiplex PCR. That table supplies the V and J calls and clone size; D and trimming were determined from the DNA. The sample contains about 70,000 clones, approximately 83% of which appear only once. Input material: peripheral blood. This clonotype was obtained from a man in his forties with COVID-19, enrolled during active disease. The J gene is TRBJ2-6, the V gene TRBV19; possibly TRBD1 for D (6 bases). In DNA form, the CDR3 reads TGTGCCAGTAGTGGACCCAGACAGGAGAGCTCTGGGGCCAACGTCCTGACTTTC. Translating gives CASSGPRQESSGANVLTF.